The next 7 T cell receptor beta chains were all read from a single sample in a study of tumor and adjacent non-tumor tissue in lung cancer. The template was RNA from unsorted bulk tissue. The library came from three nested PCR rounds adapted from ARM-PCR protocols. TCRdb re-analysed the multiplex PCR reads in MiXCR, keeping a single row per CDR3 protein. The sample carries 95,000 to 150,000 distinct CDR3 sequences, 66% recorded once. Material: lung tumor tissue. Receptor source: a man between 25 and 39 years old with non-small cell lung cancer.

In DNA, the CDR3 is TGTGCCAGCAGCTTGGAGTGGGAGGGATCGGAGACCCAGTACTTC. Encoded protein: CASSLEWEGSETQYF. This chain joins TRBV5-5 and TRBJ2-5; 7 nucleotides line up with TRBD2. CDR3 size: 15 residues. The germline V gene encodes CDR1 SGHKS and CDR2 YYEKEE (reference sequence). V was clipped by 0 bases and J by 5 bases; unmatched bases: 7.

This chain connects TRBV11-2 to TRBJ1-2; perhaps TRBD1 as D (6 bases). CDR1 and CDR2 (germline): SGHAT, FQNNGV. CDR3 size: 14 residues. V was pared by 6 bases and J by 10 bases, with 21 bases between. CDR3 bases: TGTGCCAGCAGTTCAAGGACAGACCGGGGTCCCTACACCTTC. It translates to CASSSRTDRGPYTF.

J is TRBJ2-1 and V is TRBV20-1; the D gene could be TRBD1 or TRBD2 (6 bases each). The CDR3 consists of 16 residues. Per germline, CDR1 DFQATT and CDR2 SNEGSKA (reference sequence). The germline V and J ends were trimmed by 1 base and 3 bases, with 16 bases remaining between them. For the CDR3, the DNA is TGCAGTGCTAGAGGGGGGGCTAGCGCCGTCTACAATGAGCAGTTCTTC. Translation gives CSARGGASAVYNEQFF.

In this sample, this clonotype turned up a few times. A much bigger clone sits one base away, suggesting this may be a read error. CDR3 DNA sequence: TGTGCCAGCAGTCTTATAGGGGGAAGCTACGAGCAGTACTTC. Translation gives CASSLIGGSYEQYF. This chain links TRBV6-5 with TRBJ2-7; D perhaps matches TRBD1 (6 bases). The germline gives CDR1 MNHEY, CDR2 SVGAGI. The CDR3 covers 14 residues. V lost 5 bases and J lost 3, with 14 bases in between.

Note on this clonotype: At one of its ends the junction is not consistent with the germline gene, which may arise from a read error. This chain connects TRBV6-1 to TRBJ2-7; TRBD1 aligns across 7 bases. Germline V gives CDR1 MNHNS, CDR2 SASEGT. The CDR3 length is 12 residues. CDR3 coding DNA: TGTGCCAACAGTGAGGGACAGTACGAGCAGTACTTC. It codes for CANSEGQYEQYF.

As regards this clonotype: This clone may be a read error of a much larger clone one base away. The chain uses TRBV12-3 or TRBV12-4 and TRBJ2-1, with TRBD2 identical over 12 bases. This CDR3 region has 15 residues. CDR3 residues: CASSHRTSGENELFF. The DNA of the CDR3 is TGTGCCAGCAGTCACCGGACTAGCGGGGAAAATGAGCTGTTCTTC.

This chain connects TRBV7-2 to TRBJ1-5, with D possibly being TRBD1 (5 bases). V was pared by 5 bases and J by 7 bases, with 18 bases between. This CDR3 comprises 15 residues. From germline, CDR1 is SGHTA and CDR2 FQGNSA. As DNA, the CDR3 is TGTGCCAGCAGCCGACTCAGGGCATCAGGGCAGCCCCAGCATTTT. It translates to CASSRLRASGQPQHF.